This T cell receptor (beta chain) appears in the sequencing data of a study of CD8+ T cells in alopecia areata. CDR1 and CDR2 from the germline V gene are MNHEY and SVGAGI. This CDR3 region has 15 residues. Trimming took off 5 bases at V and 7 bases at J, with 15 bases between the two ends. Study outcomes and limitations: Baseline CD8+ expansion's link to response remains uncertain, as there was one nonresponder.

This clone was counted between two and nine times. The antigen remains undetermined. The treatment was: oral pan-JAK inhibitor, 5-10 mg twice daily. Sequencing templates came from extracted RNA that was reverse transcribed into cDNA. The data were produced by immunoSEQ multiplex PCR, yet TCRdb's version contains in-frame clones alone and is incomplete. The table includes roughly 200,000 clones, less than 45% detected once. This clonotype originated in a human donor with alopecia areata. The rearrangement links TRBV6-5 to TRBJ1-6; D unclear. Material: CD4+ T cells sorted from blood, obtained around week 31, from a patient treated with tofacitinib. The CDR3 DNA sequence: TGTGCCAGCAGTCGTACTCCGGGAAACAATTCACCCCTCCACTTT. It codes for CASSRTPGNNSPLHF.